This T cell receptor beta chain was retrieved from a study of T cells after posttransplantation cyclophosphamide. The study, taken as a whole, reports: Later post-transplant blood repertoires were often dominated by donor CD8+ memory clones. TRB overlap between skin or GI tissue T cells and blood was limited. After PTCy, TRB diversity resembled that of CNI/methotrexate controls.

A marrow graft followed busulfan-fludarabine conditioning, with cyclophosphamide on days +3 and +4. Germline CDR1 and CDR2: LNHDA and SQIVND (reference sequence). V was pared by 7 bases and J by 4 bases, with 9 bases of the junction left unmatched. The CDR3 consists of 14 residues. The data were produced by immunoSEQ multiplex PCR, yet TCRdb's version contains in-frame clones alone and is incomplete. Recorded here are around 5,000 clones, none singletons. This clone has ten or more counts. Its antigen is as yet unknown. The origin of this receptor is a male patient aged 60 to 75 who received an allogeneic stem cell transplant from a related donor, was CMV-positive, and had no GVHD. Some T cells may originate from the graft donor. The rearrangement joins TRBV19 to TRBJ1-1; TRBD1 matches 7 bases. This material consisted of PBMCs, taken after allogeneic stem cell transplant with posttransplant cyclophosphamide. The CDR3 region is CASTTRGAGTEAFF. DNA for the CDR3: TGTGCCAGTACTACCAGGGGGGCAGGCACTGAAGCTTTCTTT.